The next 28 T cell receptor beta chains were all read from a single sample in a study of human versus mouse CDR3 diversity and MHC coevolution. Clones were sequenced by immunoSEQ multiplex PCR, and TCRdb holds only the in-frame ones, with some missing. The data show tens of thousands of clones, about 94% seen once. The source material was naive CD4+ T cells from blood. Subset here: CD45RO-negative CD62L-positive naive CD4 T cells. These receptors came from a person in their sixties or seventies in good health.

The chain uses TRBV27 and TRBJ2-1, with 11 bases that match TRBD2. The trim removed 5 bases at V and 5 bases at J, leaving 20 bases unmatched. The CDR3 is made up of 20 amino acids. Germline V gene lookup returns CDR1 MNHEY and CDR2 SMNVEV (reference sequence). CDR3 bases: TGTGCCAGCAGTGAAATAACTAGCGGGAGTAGGTCTTCGGTTAACAATGAGCAGTTCTTC. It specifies CASSEITSGSRSSVNNEQFF.

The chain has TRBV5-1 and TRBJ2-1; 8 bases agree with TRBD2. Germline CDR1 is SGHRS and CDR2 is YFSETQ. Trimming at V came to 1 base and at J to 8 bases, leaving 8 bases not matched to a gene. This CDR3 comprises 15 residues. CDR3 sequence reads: CASSLSAGVHDEQFF. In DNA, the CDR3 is TGCGCCAGCAGCTTGTCAGCGGGGGTTCATGATGAGCAGTTCTTC.

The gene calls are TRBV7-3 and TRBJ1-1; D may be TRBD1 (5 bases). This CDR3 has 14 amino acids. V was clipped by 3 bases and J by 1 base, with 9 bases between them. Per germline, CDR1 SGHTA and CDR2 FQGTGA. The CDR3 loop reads CASSFTGTNTEAFF. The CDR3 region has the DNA TGTGCCAGCAGCTTCACAGGTACGAACACTGAAGCTTTCTTT.

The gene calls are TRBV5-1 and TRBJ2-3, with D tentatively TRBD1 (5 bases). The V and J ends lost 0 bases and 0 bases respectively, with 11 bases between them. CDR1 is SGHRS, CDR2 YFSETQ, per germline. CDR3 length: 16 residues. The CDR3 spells CASSLGARASTDTQYF. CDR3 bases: TGCGCCAGCAGCTTGGGGGCCAGGGCGAGCACAGATACGCAGTATTTT.

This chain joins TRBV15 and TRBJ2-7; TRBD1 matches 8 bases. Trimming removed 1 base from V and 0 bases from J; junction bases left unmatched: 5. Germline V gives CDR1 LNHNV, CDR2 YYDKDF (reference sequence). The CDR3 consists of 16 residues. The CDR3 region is CATSRVRGTGSYEQYF. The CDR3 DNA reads TGTGCCACCAGCAGAGTAAGGGGGACAGGCTCCTACGAGCAGTACTTC.

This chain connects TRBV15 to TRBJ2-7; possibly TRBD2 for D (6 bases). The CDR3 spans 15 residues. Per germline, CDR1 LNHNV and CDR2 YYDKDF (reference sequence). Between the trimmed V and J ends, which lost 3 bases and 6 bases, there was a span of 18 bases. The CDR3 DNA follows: TGTGCCACCAGCAGGGATGTGAGTGGAGGGCGCGAGCAGTACTTC. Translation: CATSRDVSGGREQYF.

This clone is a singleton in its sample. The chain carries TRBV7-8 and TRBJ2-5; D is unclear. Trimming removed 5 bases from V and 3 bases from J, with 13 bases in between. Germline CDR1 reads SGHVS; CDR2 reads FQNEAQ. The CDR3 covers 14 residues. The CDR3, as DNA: TGTGCCAGCAGCCCCCCCTCCCGGGAAGAGACCCAGTACTTC. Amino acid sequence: CASSPPSREETQYF. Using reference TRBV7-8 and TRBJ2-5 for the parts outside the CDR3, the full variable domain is GAGVSQSPRYKVAKRGQDVALRCDPISGHVSLFWYQQALGQGPEFLTYFQNEAQLDKSGLPSDRFFAERPEGSVSTLKIQRTQQEDSAVYLCASSPPSREETQYFGPGTRLLVL.

In nucleotides, the CDR3 is TGTGCCAGCAGTTACGTCCGGCTAGCGGGAGCCGAGCAGTACTTC. Encoded protein: CASSYVRLAGAEQYF. V gene TRBV6-5 combines with J gene TRBJ2-5; the match to TRBD2 covers 10 bases. The J call could be wrong; TRBJ2-7 is a better fit for the DNA end. The CDR3 runs 15 residues. Germline lookup yields CDR1 MNHEY and CDR2 SVGAGI.

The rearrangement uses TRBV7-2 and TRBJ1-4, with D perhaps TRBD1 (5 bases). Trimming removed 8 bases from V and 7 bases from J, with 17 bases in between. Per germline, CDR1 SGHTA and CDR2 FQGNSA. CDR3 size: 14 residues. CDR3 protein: CASSRGAEGEKLFF. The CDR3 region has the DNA TGTGCCAGCTCCCGCGGGGCCGAGGGTGAAAAACTGTTTTTT.

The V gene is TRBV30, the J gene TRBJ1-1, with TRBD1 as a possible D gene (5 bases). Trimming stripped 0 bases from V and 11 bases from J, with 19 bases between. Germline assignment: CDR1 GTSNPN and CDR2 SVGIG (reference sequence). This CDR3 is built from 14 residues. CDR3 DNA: TGTGCCTGGAGTGTAGAGACAGCGAGAGGTAGGGCTTTCTTT. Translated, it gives CAWSVETARGRAFF.

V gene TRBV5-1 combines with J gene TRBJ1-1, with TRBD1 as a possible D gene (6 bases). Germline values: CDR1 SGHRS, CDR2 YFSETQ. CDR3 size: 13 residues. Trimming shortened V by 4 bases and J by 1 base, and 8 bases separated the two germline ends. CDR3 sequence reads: CASSPRGNTEAFF. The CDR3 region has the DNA TGCGCCAGCAGCCCCAGGGGGAACACTGAAGCTTTCTTT.

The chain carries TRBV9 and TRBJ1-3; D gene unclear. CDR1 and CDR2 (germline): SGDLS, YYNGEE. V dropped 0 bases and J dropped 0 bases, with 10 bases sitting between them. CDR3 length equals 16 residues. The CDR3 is CASSVGRHLSGNTIYF. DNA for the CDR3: TGTGCCAGCAGCGTAGGTCGACACCTCTCTGGAAACACCATATATTTT.

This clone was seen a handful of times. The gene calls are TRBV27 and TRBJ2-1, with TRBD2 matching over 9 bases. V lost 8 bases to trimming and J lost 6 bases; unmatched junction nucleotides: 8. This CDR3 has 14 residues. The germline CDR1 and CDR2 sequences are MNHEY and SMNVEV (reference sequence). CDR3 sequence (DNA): TGTGCCAGCGGTAGACTAGCGGACCGCAATGAGCAGTTCTTC. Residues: CASGRLADRNEQFF.

The CDR3 bases are TGTGCCAGCTCACCAGCCGCGGGTGGGGGCTACGACTATGGCTACACCTTC. It translates to CASSPAAGGGYDYGYTF. The J gene is TRBJ1-2, the V gene TRBV18; tentatively, D is TRBD1 (6 bases). The germline V gene has CDR1 KGHSH and CDR2 LQKENI. The CDR3 length is 17 residues. V was cut by 2 bases and J by 3 bases, with 19 bases left in between.

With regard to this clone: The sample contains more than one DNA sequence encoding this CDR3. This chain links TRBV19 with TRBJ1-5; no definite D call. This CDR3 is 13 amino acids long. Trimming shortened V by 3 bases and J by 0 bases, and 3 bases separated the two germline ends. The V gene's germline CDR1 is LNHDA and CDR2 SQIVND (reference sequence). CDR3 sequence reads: CASSISSNQPQHF. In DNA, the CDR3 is TGTGCCAGTAGTATCAGTAGCAATCAGCCCCAGCATTTT.

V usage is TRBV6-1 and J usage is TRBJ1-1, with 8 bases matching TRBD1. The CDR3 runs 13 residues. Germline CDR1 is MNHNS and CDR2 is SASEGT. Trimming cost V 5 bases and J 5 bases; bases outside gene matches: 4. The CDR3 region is CASSTQGGTEAFF. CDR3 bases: TGTGCCAGCAGTACACAGGGGGGAACTGAAGCTTTCTTT.

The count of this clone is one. This chain's CDR3 is CASSSGTGLYNEQFF. The CDR3 DNA follows: TGTGCCAGCAGTTCCGGGACAGGCCTATACAATGAGCAGTTCTTC. The genes are TRBV6-5 and TRBJ2-1; 8 bases are a match to TRBD1. The CDR3 is made up of 15 amino acids. Trimming took 4 bases from V and 4 from J; bases not matched to a gene: 6. Looked up from germline, CDR1 is MNHEY and CDR2 is SVGAGI.

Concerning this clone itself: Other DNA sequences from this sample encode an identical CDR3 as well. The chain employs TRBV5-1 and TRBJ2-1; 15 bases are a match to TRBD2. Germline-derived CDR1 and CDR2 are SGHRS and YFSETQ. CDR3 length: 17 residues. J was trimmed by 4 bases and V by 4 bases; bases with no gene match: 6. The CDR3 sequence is CASSTGLAGGSYNEQFF. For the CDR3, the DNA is TGCGCCAGCAGCACAGGACTAGCGGGAGGGAGTTACAATGAGCAGTTCTTC.

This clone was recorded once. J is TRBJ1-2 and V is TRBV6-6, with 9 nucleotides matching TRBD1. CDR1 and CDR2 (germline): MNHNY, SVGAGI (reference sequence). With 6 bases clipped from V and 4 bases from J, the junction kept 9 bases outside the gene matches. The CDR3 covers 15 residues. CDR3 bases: TGTGCCAGCAGACCTCCGGGACAGGGCAGCTATGGCTACACCTTC. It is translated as CASRPPGQGSYGYTF.

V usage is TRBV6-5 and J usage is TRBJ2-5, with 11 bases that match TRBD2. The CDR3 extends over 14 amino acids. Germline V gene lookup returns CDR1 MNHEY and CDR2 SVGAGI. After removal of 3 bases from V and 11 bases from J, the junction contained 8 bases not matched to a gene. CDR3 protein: CASSYGTSGSKQYF. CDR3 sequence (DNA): TGTGCCAGCAGTTATGGGACTAGCGGTTCTAAGCAGTACTTC.

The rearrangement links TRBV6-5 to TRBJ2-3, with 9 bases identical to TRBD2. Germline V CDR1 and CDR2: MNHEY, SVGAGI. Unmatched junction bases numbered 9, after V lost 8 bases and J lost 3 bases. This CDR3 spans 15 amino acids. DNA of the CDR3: TGTGCCAGCGGATTAGCGGGAGCGGGGACAGATACGCAGTATTTT. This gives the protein CASGLAGAGTDTQYF.

The CDR3 region is CASSAGTASNQPQHF. Written as DNA, the CDR3 is TGCGCCAGCAGCGCTGGGACAGCTAGCAATCAGCCCCAGCATTTT. V usage is TRBV5-1 and J usage is TRBJ1-5; TRBD1 matches at 7 bases. With V trimmed by 4 bases and J by 0 bases, 4 bases remained unmatched. Germline V lookup: CDR1 SGHRS, CDR2 YFSETQ. This CDR3 spans 15 amino acids.

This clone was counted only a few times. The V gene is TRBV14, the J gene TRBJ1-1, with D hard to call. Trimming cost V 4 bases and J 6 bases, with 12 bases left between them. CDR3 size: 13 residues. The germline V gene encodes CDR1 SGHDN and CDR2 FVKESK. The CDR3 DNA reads TGTGCCAGCAGCCGTTCGCTAACAGCTGAAGCTTTCTTT. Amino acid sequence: CASSRSLTAEAFF.

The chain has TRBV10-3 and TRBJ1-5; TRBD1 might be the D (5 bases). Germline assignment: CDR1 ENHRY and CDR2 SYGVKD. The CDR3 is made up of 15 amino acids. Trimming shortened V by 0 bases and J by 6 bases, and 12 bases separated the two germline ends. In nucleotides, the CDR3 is TGTGCCATCAGTGAGTCGACAGTCTCAGGTCAGCCCCAGCATTTT. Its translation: CAISESTVSGQPQHF.

CDR3: CASSLEGTGISEQYF. The CDR3 bases are TGCGCCAGCAGCTTGGAGGGGACAGGGATTAGCGAGCAGTACTTC. The V call is TRBV5-1, the J call TRBJ2-7; TRBD1 agrees at 9 bases. The CDR3 has 15 residues. Germline loops: CDR1 SGHRS, CDR2 YFSETQ. The J segment lost 6 bases and the V segment lost 0 bases, leaving 7 bases of the junction unmatched. The full variable domain, completed using reference TRBV5-1 and TRBJ2-7, is KAGVTQTPRYLIKTRGQQVTLSCSPISGHRSVSWYQQTPGQGLQFLFEYFSETQRNKGNFPGRFSGRQFSNSRSEMNVSTLELGDSALYLCASSLEGTGISEQYFGPGTRLTVT.

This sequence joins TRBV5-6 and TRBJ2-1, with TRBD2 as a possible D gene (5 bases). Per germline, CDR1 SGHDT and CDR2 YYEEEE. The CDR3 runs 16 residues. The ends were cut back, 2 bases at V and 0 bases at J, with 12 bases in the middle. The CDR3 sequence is CASSFPTLASYNEQFF. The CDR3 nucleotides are TGTGCCAGCAGCTTTCCGACCCTAGCCTCCTACAATGAGCAGTTCTTC.

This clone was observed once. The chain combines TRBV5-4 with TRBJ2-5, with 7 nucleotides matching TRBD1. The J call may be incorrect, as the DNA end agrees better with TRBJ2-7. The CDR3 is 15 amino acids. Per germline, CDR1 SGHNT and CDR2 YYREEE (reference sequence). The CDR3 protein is CASSLAGTEAYEQYF. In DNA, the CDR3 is TGTGCCAGCAGCCTGGCCGGGACAGAGGCCTACGAGCAGTACTTC.

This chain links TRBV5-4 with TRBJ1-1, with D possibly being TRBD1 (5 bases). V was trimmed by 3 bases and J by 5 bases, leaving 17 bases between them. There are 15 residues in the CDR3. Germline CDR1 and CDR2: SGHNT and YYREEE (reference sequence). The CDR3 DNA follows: TGTGCCAGCAGCTCCAAGGGAGGGGTGGATACTGAAGCTTTCTTT. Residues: CASSSKGGVDTEAFF.